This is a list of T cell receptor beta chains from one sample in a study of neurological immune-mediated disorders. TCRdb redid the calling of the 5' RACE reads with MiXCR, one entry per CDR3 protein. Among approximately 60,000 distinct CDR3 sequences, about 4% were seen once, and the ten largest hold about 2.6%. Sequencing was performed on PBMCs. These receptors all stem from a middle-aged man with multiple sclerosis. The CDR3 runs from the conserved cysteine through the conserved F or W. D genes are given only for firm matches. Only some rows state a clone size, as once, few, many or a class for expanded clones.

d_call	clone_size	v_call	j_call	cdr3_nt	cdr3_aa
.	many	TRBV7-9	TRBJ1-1	TGTGCCAGCAGCTGGGGCCTCGAGGTGTGGGACACTGAAGCTTTCTTT	CASSWGLEVWDTEAFF
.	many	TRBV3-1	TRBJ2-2	TGTGCCAGCAGCCGAAGGGAAATGATCGGGGAGCTGTTTTTT	CASSRREMIGELFF
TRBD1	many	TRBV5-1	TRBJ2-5	TGCGCCAGCAGCTACCCCCGGGACAGGACCTTAAACCACCAAGAGACCCAGTACTTC	CASSYPRDRTLNHQETQYF
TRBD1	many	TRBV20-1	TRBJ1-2	TGCAGTGCCGCTTCTCCGGGACAGGCCAACTATGGCTACACCTTC	CSAASPGQANYGYTF
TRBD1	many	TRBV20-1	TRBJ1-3	TGCAGTGCTAGAAGTCAACAGGGGGTCGGAAACACCATATATTTT	CSARSQQGVGNTIYF
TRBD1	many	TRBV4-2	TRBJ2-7	TGTGCCAGCAGCCAGGGGACAGGGCCGCGGCGGGAGCAGTACTTC	CASSQGTGPRREQYF
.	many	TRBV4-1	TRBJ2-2	TGCGCCAGCAGCCAAGTAGTGTGGAGCCCGACCGGGGAGCTGTTTTTT	CASSQVVWSPTGELFF
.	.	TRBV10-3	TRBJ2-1	TGTGCCATCAGTGCCGAGGGATCCAACCCCAACAATGAGCAGTTCTTC	CAISAEGSNPNNEQFF
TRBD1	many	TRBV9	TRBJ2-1	TGTGCCAGCAGCGAGGGGACAGGGCCCCTCAATGAGCAGTTCTTC	CASSEGTGPLNEQFF
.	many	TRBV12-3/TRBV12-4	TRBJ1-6	TGTGCCAGCAATGCCGCCGCCGGGACGTATAATTCACCCCTCCACTTT	CASNAAAGTYNSPLHF
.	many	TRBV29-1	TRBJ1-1	TGCAGCGCACTGATTCGGGTTACGGAGGCTTTCTTT	CSALIRVTEAFF
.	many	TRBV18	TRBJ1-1	TGTGCCAGCTCACCGGCGGGGGGCAGGAACACTGAAGCTTTCTTT	CASSPAGGRNTEAFF
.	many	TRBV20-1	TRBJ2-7	TGCAGTGCTCCCGGGTCTTCGTATTACGAGCAGTACTTC	CSAPGSSYYEQYF
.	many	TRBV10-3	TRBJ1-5	TGTGCCACGAGGCCGGGAGCCCCGGGTCAGCCCCAGCATTTT	CATRPGAPGQPQHF
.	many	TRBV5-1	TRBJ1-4	TGCGCCAGCAGCTTTGGCTCCAGGGACGAAAAACTGTTTTTT	CASSFGSRDEKLFF
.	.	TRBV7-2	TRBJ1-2	TGTGCCAGCAGTATTGACGGGTTATATGGCTACACCTTC	CASSIDGLYGYTF
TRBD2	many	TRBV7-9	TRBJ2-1	TGTGCCAGCAGCTTAGGTACTAGCGGTACCTACAATGAGCAGTTCTTC	CASSLGTSGTYNEQFF
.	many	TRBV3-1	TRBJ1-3	TGTGCCAGCAGCCAAGTTTGGTACCCGAGCCCTGGAAACACCATATATTTT	CASSQVWYPSPGNTIYF
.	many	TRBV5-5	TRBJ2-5	TGTGCCAGCAGCTTACGACGGTCATGGGAGACCCAGTACTTC	CASSLRRSWETQYF
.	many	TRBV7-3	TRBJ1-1	TGTGCCAGCAGCTTATTTGGTCTACAGACGAACACTGAAGCTTTCTTT	CASSLFGLQTNTEAFF
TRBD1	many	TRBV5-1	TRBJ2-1	TGCGCCAGCAGCTCCGGGACAGGGTATAGAGAGCAGTTCTTC	CASSSGTGYREQFF
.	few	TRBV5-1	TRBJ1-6	TGCGCCAGCAGCTGGCAGGGACGGGACCTTAATTCACCCCTCAACTTT	CASSWQGRDLNSPLNF
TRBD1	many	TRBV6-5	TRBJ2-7	TGTGCCAGCAGTTACGACAGGGACCTCTCCTACGAGCAGTACTTC	CASSYDRDLSYEQYF
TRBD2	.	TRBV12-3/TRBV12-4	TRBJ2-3	TGTGCCAGCAGTTTAGCGCGCGGGGGAGCTCCCGTAAGCACAGATACGCAGTATTTT	CASSLARGGAPVSTDTQYF
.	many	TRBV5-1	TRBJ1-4	TGCGCCAGCAGCTTGGGGACGGGAGGCGAAAAACTGTTTTTT	CASSLGTGGEKLFF
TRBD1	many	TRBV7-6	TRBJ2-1	TGTGCCAGCAGCTTAGTAAACCGAGGACAGGGCATAAGGGATGAGCAGTTCTTC	CASSLVNRGQGIRDEQFF
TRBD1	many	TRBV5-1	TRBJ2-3	TGCGCCAGCAGGACGGGACAGGACACAGATACGCAGTATTTT	CASRTGQDTDTQYF
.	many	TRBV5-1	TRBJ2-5	TGCGCCACCCGGGCGGGGCTTGAGACCCAGTACTTC	CATRAGLETQYF
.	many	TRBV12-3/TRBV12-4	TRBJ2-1	TGTGCCAGCAGTTTAGGCGGGGGCGCCTCCAATGAGCAGTTCTTC	CASSLGGGASNEQFF
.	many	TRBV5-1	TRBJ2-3	TGCGCCAGCAGCTTGGAGACAGGTGCAGGAGATACGCAGTATTTT	CASSLETGAGDTQYF
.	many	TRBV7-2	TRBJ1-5	TGTGCCAGCAGCTTAAACCGGGATAGCAATCAGCCCCAGCATTTT	CASSLNRDSNQPQHF
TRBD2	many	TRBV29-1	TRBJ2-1	TGCAGCGTTGGCCCGAGCGGGGGGGTTCTCAATGAGCAGTTCTTC	CSVGPSGGVLNEQFF
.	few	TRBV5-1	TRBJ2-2	TGCGCCAGCAGCTTTAGAGGACTTGTGACCGGGGAGCTGTTTTTT	CASSFRGLVTGELFF
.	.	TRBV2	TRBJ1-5	TGTGCCAGCAGGGGGGACCTTCCAAGTTTTTTGCATTTT	CASRGDLPSFLHF
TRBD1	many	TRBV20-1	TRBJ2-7	TGCAGTGCAAGGGACAGAGACTACGAGCAGTACTTC	CSARDRDYEQYF
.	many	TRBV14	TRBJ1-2	TGTGCCAGCAGCCATGGCTACACCTTC	CASSHGYTF
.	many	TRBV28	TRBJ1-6	TGTGCCAGCAGTTTATCTGGGGGTTCACCCCTCAACTTT	CASSLSGGSPLNF
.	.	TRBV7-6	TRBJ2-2	TGTGCCAGCAGCTTCGTTGCGGACCGGGAGCTGTTTTTT	CASSFVADRELFF
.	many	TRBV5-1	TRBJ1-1	TGCGCCAGCAGCTTGGGAAGGGGCAAGAACACTGAAGCTTTCTTT	CASSLGRGKNTEAFF
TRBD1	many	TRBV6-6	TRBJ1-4	TGTGCCAGCAGGGACAGGGTCGAAAAACTGTTTTTT	CASRDRVEKLFF
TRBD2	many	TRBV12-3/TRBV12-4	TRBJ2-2	TGTGCCAGCGAGCCCAGCGGGGGGCCTGTCGGGGAGCTGTTTTTT	CASEPSGGPVGELFF
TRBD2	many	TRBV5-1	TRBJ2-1	TGCGCCAGCAGCTCATATAGCGGGGGGGCGTACAATGAGCAGTTCTTC	CASSSYSGGAYNEQFF
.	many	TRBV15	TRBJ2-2	TGTGCCACCAGCAGCCAGGAGAGGACCGGGGAGCTGTTTTTT	CATSSQERTGELFF
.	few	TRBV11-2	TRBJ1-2	TGTGCCAGCAGCTTAGATATCGGGACCTCGGGCTACACCTTC	CASSLDIGTSGYTF
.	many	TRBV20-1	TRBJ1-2	TGCAGTGCTAGGCTAGTCGCAGGGACCTATGGCTACACCTTC	CSARLVAGTYGYTF
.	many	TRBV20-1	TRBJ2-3	TGCAGTGCTAGACGGCGGGGACGCACAGATACGCAGTATTTT	CSARRRGRTDTQYF
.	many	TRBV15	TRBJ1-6	TGTGCCACCAGCATGCGGGTTGGTTCACCCCTCCACTTT	CATSMRVGSPLHF
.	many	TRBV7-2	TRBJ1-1	TGTGCCAGCAGCTTAGTCCCGGGACCGCAGGCCACTGAAGCTTTCTTT	CASSLVPGPQATEAFF
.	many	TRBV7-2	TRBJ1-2	TGTGCCAGCCGCCTCGGCCAAAACTATGGCTACACCTTC	CASRLGQNYGYTF
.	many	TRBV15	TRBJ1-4	TGTGCCACCAGCAGAGATCGGGGGGCAACTAATGAAAAACTGTTTTTT	CATSRDRGATNEKLFF
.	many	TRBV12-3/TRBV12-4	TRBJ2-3	TGTGCCAGCAGTTCTGGCGGGGTTTTCACAGATACGCAGTATTTT	CASSSGGVFTDTQYF
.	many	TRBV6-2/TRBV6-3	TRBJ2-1	TGTGCCAGCAGTTACTCGGCGGGGGCTTGGTCCTACAATGAGCAGTTCTTC	CASSYSAGAWSYNEQFF
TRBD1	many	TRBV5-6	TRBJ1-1	TGTGCCAGCAGCTTGATATCAGGGGGCTTTCAGGAGGCTTTCTTT	CASSLISGGFQEAFF